These 10 T cell receptor beta chains share one sample of origin, sequenced in a study of shared clonotypes between healthy human individuals. Assay used: immunoSEQ multiplex PCR; TCRdb lists only in-frame clones, some missing. The repertoire holds under 2.5 million clones, with approximately 90% as singletons. Sequencing used naive CD4+ T cells from PBMCs. The subset is: CD45RA+ positively selected. These receptors originate from a man aged 18 to 29 in good health. Some clones in this sample may be carry-over from other donors' samples.

In this sample, this clone turned up once. The chain links TRBV19 to TRBJ2-7; TRBD1 is a possible D gene (5 bases). This CDR3 has 15 residues. Trimming took 4 bases from V and 0 from J, leaving 13 bases between them. Germline V gene sequence: CDR1 LNHDA, CDR2 SQIVND (reference sequence). This CDR3 reads CASSTLRDYSYEQYF. CDR3 DNA sequence: TGTGCCAGTAGTACTCTCAGGGATTACTCCTACGAGCAGTACTTC.

The chain uses TRBV28 and TRBJ2-7; a possible D gene is TRBD2 (5 bases). The germline CDR1 and CDR2 sequences are MDHEN and SYDVKM. The CDR3 is 16 residues long. V was trimmed by 4 bases and J by 3 bases, leaving 19 bases between them. As DNA, the CDR3 is TGTGCCAGCAGTTACCCGACGGGGTGGGAACTCTACGAGCAGTACTTC. Its protein product is CASSYPTGWELYEQYF.

This sequence joins TRBV5-1 and TRBJ1-1; 8 bases line up with TRBD1. The CDR3 is 15 amino acids. CDR1 and CDR2 (germline): SGHRS, YFSETQ. J was trimmed by 4 bases and V by 4 bases; bases with no gene match: 9. DNA of the CDR3: TGCGCCAGCAGCCTCCAAACAGGGGGTGGCACTGAAGCTTTCTTT. As protein: CASSLQTGGGTEAFF.

The CDR3 sequence is CASSPGGTGGTYEQYF. The CDR3 nucleotides read TGTGCCAGCAGCCCGGGGGGGACAGGGGGAACCTACGAGCAGTACTTC. This chain connects TRBV5-4 to TRBJ2-7; 11 bases align to TRBD1. The CDR3 is 16 residues long. Trimming removed 4 bases from V and 2 bases from J; junction bases left unmatched: 8. The germline V gene has CDR1 SGHNT and CDR2 YYREEE (reference sequence).

The CDR3 reads CASRGGGSPYEQYF. CDR3 nucleotides: TGTGCCAGCAGAGGAGGGGGTTCCCCCTACGAGCAGTACTTC. The chain carries TRBV28 and TRBJ2-7; D assignment may be TRBD1 or TRBD2 (6 bases each). Germline V lookup: CDR1 MDHEN, CDR2 SYDVKM. This CDR3 has 14 residues. The V gene lost 6 bases and the J gene lost 2 bases, with 14 bases spanning the gap. The variable domain in full, completed from reference TRBV28 and TRBJ2-7, reads DVKVTQSSRYLVKRTGEKVFLECVQDMDHENMFWYRQDPGLGLRLIYFSYDVKMKEKGDIPEGYSVSREKKERFSLILESASTNQTSMYLCASRGGGSPYEQYFGPGTRLTVT.

CDR3 sequence reads: CASSPTILTYEQYF. CDR3 DNA: TGCGCCAGCAGTCCGACAATACTCACCTACGAGCAGTACTTC. This rearrangement joins TRBV5-1 to TRBJ2-7; no clear D gene. Germline V gene data show CDR1 as SGHRS and CDR2 as YFSETQ. The CDR3 consists of 14 residues. With 5 bases removed from V and 2 bases from J, the gap between germline ends came to 14 bases. The variable domain in full, with the rest retrieved from reference TRBV5-1 and TRBJ2-7, is KAGVTQTPRYLIKTRGQQVTLSCSPISGHRSVSWYQQTPGQGLQFLFEYFSETQRNKGNFPGRFSGRQFSNSRSEMNVSTLELGDSALYLCASSPTILTYEQYFGPGTRLTVT.

To note about this clone: Other DNA sequences from this sample encode an identical CDR3 as well. The chain couples TRBV4-2 to TRBJ2-2; 8 bases map to TRBD2. The CDR3 runs 16 residues. With 0 bases clipped from V and 2 bases from J, the junction kept 2 bases outside the gene matches. Germline V CDR1 and CDR2: LGHNA, YNFKEQ. CDR3 residues: CASSQETSGNTGELFF. CDR3 bases: TGTGCCAGCAGCCAAGAAACTAGCGGAAACACCGGGGAGCTGTTTTTT.

The chain couples TRBV5-1 to TRBJ1-2, with D possibly matching TRBD1 (6 bases). The CDR3 is 15 residues long. V lost 4 bases and J lost 0, with 13 bases in between. Germline CDR1 reads SGHRS; CDR2 reads YFSETQ. CDR3 DNA sequence: TGCGCCAGCAGCGGAGGGGGTTTAGCTAACTATGGCTACACCTTC. Translated: CASSGGGLANYGYTF.

The CDR3 loop reads CASSFGLAGEYEQYF. The DNA of the CDR3 is TGTGCCAGCAGTTTTGGACTAGCGGGAGAGTACGAGCAGTACTTC. The chain joins TRBV28 to TRBJ2-5; 13 bases line up with TRBD2. The J call is uncertain, as TRBJ2-7 better fits the DNA end. The CDR3 loop spans 15 amino acids. Germline V lookup: CDR1 MDHEN, CDR2 SYDVKM.

The chain employs TRBV30 and TRBJ2-2; no clear D gene. Germline V gene sequence: CDR1 GTSNPN, CDR2 SVGIG (reference sequence). The CDR3 loop spans 16 amino acids. V was shortened by 1 base and J by 4 bases, with 16 bases between the two germline ends. CDR3 in amino acids: CAWSDQVTPGTGELFF. The DNA for the CDR3 is TGTGCCTGGAGTGATCAAGTAACCCCTGGCACCGGGGAGCTGTTTTTT.